The 7 T cell receptor beta chains in this list originate from one sample, sequenced in a study of T cells in Graves' hyperthyroidism and ophthalmopathy. RNA transcripts were the template for amplifying TCR beta CDR3 regions. HTBI primers drove first-round RT-PCR of the TCR CDR3. TCRdb processed the multiplex PCR reads anew with MiXCR; each CDR3 protein has one entry. The sample carries 600,000 to 700,000 distinct CDR3 sequences, approximately 14% recorded once. Sequencing input: blood. These TCRs come from a woman aged 40 to 50 with Graves' ophthalmopathy.

Concerning this clonotype: Relative to the germline gene, one junction end is altered; a read error may explain this. The chain has TRBV6-1 and TRBJ1-1; D is undetermined. This CDR3 has 15 residues. CDR1 and CDR2 from the germline V gene are MNHNS and SASEGT. CDR3 DNA: TGCGCCAGCACCAAGATAGGACGGTTGAGCACTGAAGCTTTCTTT. Amino acid sequence: CASTKIGRLSTEAFF.

The sample holds many counts of this clonotype. The V call is TRBV20-1, the J call TRBJ2-5, with 10 bases aligning to TRBD2. V gave up 5 bases and J gave up 4 bases; unmatched junction bases: 7. Germline assignment: CDR1 DFQATT and CDR2 SNEGSKA (reference sequence). The CDR3 loop spans 14 amino acids. The CDR3 reads CSAEAGGPGETQYF. Here the CDR3 DNA reads TGCAGTGCTGAAGCGGGAGGGCCGGGAGAGACCCAGTACTTC.

This chain uses TRBV4-3 with TRBJ1-2, with 9 positions matching TRBD1. The CDR3 extends over 17 amino acids. Germline CDR1 reads LGHNA; CDR2 reads YSLEER. V was clipped by 0 bases and J by 2 bases; unmatched bases: 7. The CDR3, as DNA: TGCGCCAGCAGCCAAGATACGGGGGACAGGGCCAACTATGGCTACACCTTC. Translating gives CASSQDTGDRANYGYTF.

The rearrangement uses TRBV11-2 and TRBJ1-1; maybe TRBD1 (5 bases). This CDR3 region has 14 residues. Between the trimmed V and J ends, which lost 4 bases and 4 bases, there was a span of 13 bases. The V gene's germline CDR1 is SGHAT and CDR2 FQNNGV. As DNA, the CDR3 is TGTGCCAGCAGCTATGGGGGGTCGGGCACTGAAGCTTTCTTT. Protein: CASSYGGSGTEAFF.

This clonotype was seen many times. V usage is TRBV10-3 and J usage is TRBJ1-1; D perhaps matches TRBD1 (6 bases). Germline CDR1 is ENHRY and CDR2 is SYGVKD. The CDR3 runs 14 residues. For the CDR3, the DNA is TGTGCTATACAGGGATCGAACATGAACACTGAAGCTTTCTTT. Its translation is CAIQGSNMNTEAFF.

This chain joins TRBV24-1 and TRBJ1-5; no definite D call. This CDR3 has 13 residues. Germline values: CDR1 KGHDR, CDR2 SFDVKD. Trimming removed 5 bases at V and 4 bases at J, with 8 bases between. The CDR3 sequence is CATSGGWNQPQHF. CDR3 bases: TGTGCCACCAGTGGGGGTTGGAATCAGCCCCAGCATTTT.

The chain has TRBV27 and TRBJ1-5; 10 bases are a match to TRBD1. This CDR3 is built from 14 residues. CDR1 and CDR2 from the germline V gene are MNHEY and SMNVEV (reference sequence). V trimming: 6 bases; J trimming: 6 bases; junction bases outside the gene matches: 5. CDR3: CASRTRTGGQPQHF. The CDR3 DNA sequence: TGTGCCAGCAGAACTAGGACAGGGGGTCAGCCCCAGCATTTT.